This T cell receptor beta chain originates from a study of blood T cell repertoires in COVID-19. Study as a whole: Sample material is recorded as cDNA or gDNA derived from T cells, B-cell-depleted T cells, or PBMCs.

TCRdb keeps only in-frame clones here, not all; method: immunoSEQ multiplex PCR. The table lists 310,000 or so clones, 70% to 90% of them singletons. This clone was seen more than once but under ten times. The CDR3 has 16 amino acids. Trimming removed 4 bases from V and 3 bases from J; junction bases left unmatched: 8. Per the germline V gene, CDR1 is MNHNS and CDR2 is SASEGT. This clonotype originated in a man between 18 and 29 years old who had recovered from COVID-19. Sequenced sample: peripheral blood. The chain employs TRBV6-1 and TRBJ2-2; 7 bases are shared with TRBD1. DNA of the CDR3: TGTGCCAGCAGTGCTTTCCGGGACAGCCACACCGGGGAGCTGTTTTTT. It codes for CASSAFRDSHTGELFF.